This is a list of T cell receptor beta chains from one sample in a study of cytomegalovirus exposure and HLA in healthy donors. The method was immunoSEQ multiplex PCR; TCRdb's version includes in-frame clones alone and lacks a portion of them. The table shows 150,000 to 200,000 clones, with about 81% occurring only once. The specimen was PBMCs. Receptors were obtained from a man younger than 30 in good health and CMV-seronegative. CDR3s include the opening cysteine and the closing phenylalanine or tryptophan. Each record gives: D gene, clone size, V gene, J gene, CDR3 DNA, CDR3 protein. A D gene is named only where the DNA matches it firmly. The listing skips clone size in some rows; elsewhere it reads once, few, many or a size class.

.	few	TRBV6-1	TRBJ2-3	TGTGCCAGCAGTGTCCCAGACCTGGGGCCTATATTTACAGATACGCAGTATTTT	CASSVPDLGPIFTDTQYF
.	.	TRBV4-3	TRBJ2-2	TGCGCCAGCAGCCGGGAGAGCAGGAACACCGGGGAGCTGTTTTTT	CASSRESRNTGELFF
TRBD1	.	TRBV19	TRBJ1-4	TGTGCCAGTAGTGCAGGACAGGGAGGAGAAAAACTGTTTTTT	CASSAGQGGEKLFF
TRBD1	once	TRBV7-9	TRBJ1-5	TGTGCCAGCAGCCGGGGACAGGATCAGCCCCAGCATTTT	CASSRGQDQPQHF
.	.	TRBV18	TRBJ2-1	TGTGCCAGTTCACTCGAGGGAGACTCCTACAATGAGCAGTTCTTC	CASSLEGDSYNEQFF
TRBD2	.	TRBV15	TRBJ2-1	TGTGCCACCAGCAGAGATTCGCTCGGACTAGCTCGTCACAATGAGCAGTTCTTC	CATSRDSLGLARHNEQFF
.	.	TRBV21-1	TRBJ2-7	TGTGCCAGCAGCAGAATACAGGGGGTTTTGACCTACGAGCAGTACTTC	CASSRIQGVLTYEQYF
.	.	TRBV7-6	TRBJ1-2	TGTGCCAGCAGCCCCCATGAGGGCGGCTACACCTTC	CASSPHEGGYTF
.	.	TRBV11-3	TRBJ2-3	TGTGCCAGCAGCAAGACTAGCACAGATACGCAGTATTTT	CASSKTSTDTQYF
.	few	TRBV6-5	TRBJ2-7	TGTGCCAGTACAGGGTCCCGGGTTCACGAGCAGTACTTC	CASTGSRVHEQYF
TRBD2	.	TRBV6-4	TRBJ2-1	TGTGCCAGCAGTGAAGCCGGGAGGAGCTCCTACAATGAGCAGTTCTTC	CASSEAGRSSYNEQFF
.	.	TRBV11-2	TRBJ1-1	TGTGCCAGCCGGTTTACACGGGGGACTGAAGCTTTCTTT	CASRFTRGTEAFF
TRBD1	.	TRBV5-1	TRBJ2-1	TGCGCCAGCAGCTCAACCGGGACAGGGCCGGGTGAGCAGTTCTTC	CASSSTGTGPGEQFF
.	.	TRBV6-5	TRBJ1-1	TGTGCCAGCAGTTACTCGGTATCGGACACTGAAGCTTTCTTT	CASSYSVSDTEAFF
TRBD2	.	TRBV11-3	TRBJ2-1	TGTGCCAGCAGCCCGCGGGGGGGCTCCTACAATGAGCAGTTCTTC	CASSPRGGSYNEQFF
.	.	TRBV14	TRBJ2-2	TGTGCCAGCAGCGAACAGGGAACGAACACCGGGGAGCTGTTTTTT	CASSEQGTNTGELFF
TRBD1	.	TRBV5-1	TRBJ2-7	TGCGCCAGCCGTCAGACAGGGGGTTCCTACGAGCAGTACTTC	CASRQTGGSYEQYF
.	.	TRBV11-3	TRBJ2-7	TGTGCCAGCAGCCTAGGTTTAACCTACGAGCAGTACTTC	CASSLGLTYEQYF
TRBD1	.	TRBV4-3	TRBJ2-7	TGCGCCAGCAGCCAAACGTCAGGGGGCTCCCACGAGCAGTACTTC	CASSQTSGGSHEQYF
.	.	TRBV13	TRBJ1-2	TGTGCCAGCAGCTCCACTATAAGTGGCTACACCTTC	CASSSTISGYTF
.	.	TRBV6-6	TRBJ2-7	TGTGCCAGCAGTTACCCCCGGGGACATACCTACGAGCAGTACTTC	CASSYPRGHTYEQYF
.	.	TRBV7-2	TRBJ2-7	TGTGCCAGCAGCTTAGTCGGGCGGGATGGCGAGCAGTACTTC	CASSLVGRDGEQYF
TRBD1	.	TRBV27	TRBJ2-7	TGTGCCAGCGCCGGGACAGGGGGCTACGAGCAGTACTTC	CASAGTGGYEQYF
TRBD2	.	TRBV7-8	TRBJ2-1	TGTGCCAGCAGCTTAGGGGTAGCGGGGTACTCTAGGGAGCAGTTCTTC	CASSLGVAGYSREQFF
.	.	TRBV7-2	TRBJ1-1	TGTGCCAGCAGCTCAAACTACTTCATGAACACTGAAGCTTTCTTT	CASSSNYFMNTEAFF
.	.	TRBV11-3	TRBJ1-3	TGTGCCAGCAGCTCCGGCCGGGGGAACTCTGGAAACACCATATATTTT	CASSSGRGNSGNTIYF
.	.	TRBV2	TRBJ2-5	TGTGCCACCGCTTGGCAGGTCCAAGAGACCCAGTACTTC	CATAWQVQETQYF
.	.	TRBV19	TRBJ2-7	TGTGCCAGTAGCGGGGAAGTCTACGAGCAGTACTTC	CASSGEVYEQYF
TRBD2	.	TRBV15	TRBJ2-7	TGTGCCACCAGCAGAGATCAAGGACTAGAATTTATCTACGAGCAGTACTTC	CATSRDQGLEFIYEQYF